This T cell receptor (beta chain) emerged from a study of cytomegalovirus exposure and HLA in healthy donors. General observations from the study: The study listed 164 cytomegalovirus-associated TCR beta chains. The study found most TCR sequences rare, yet found some public TCRs in many donors. Per a prior analysis, the majority of TCR beta V segments were productive roughly 90% or roughly 30% of the time.

This clone was seen more than once but under ten times. Its target is unknown. Germline V gene lookup returns CDR1 ENHRY and CDR2 SYGVKD. The CDR3 is 14 amino acids. The V and J ends lost 2 bases and 3 bases respectively, with 8 bases between them. PCR employed 60 Vbeta and 13 Jbeta primers. Assay used: immunoSEQ multiplex PCR; TCRdb lists only in-frame clones, some missing. Of around 130,000 clones in the sample, 8.5% were seen once. This clonotype was sampled from a man between 35 and 55 years old in good health and CMV-seronegative. J is TRBJ1-5 and V is TRBV10-3; D is undetermined. Sequencing input: PBMCs. CDR3 nucleotide sequence: TGTGCCATCAGTGAGCACAGCTCCAATCAGCCCCAGCATTTT. Encoded protein: CAISEHSSNQPQHF.